This TCR beta chain was captured by sequencing in a study of neurological immune-mediated disorders. This clonotype showed up many times. Via MiXCR, TCRdb re-called the 5' RACE reads, giving one row per CDR3 protein. The data contain about 50,000 distinct CDR3 sequences, around a tenth of them singletons. The TCR was taken from a man aged 65 to 79 with HTLV-1-associated myelopathy (HAM/TSP). The sequencing input was PBMCs.

The DNA for the CDR3 is TGTGCCAGCACTTCTTTAGCGGGAGAGACCCAGTACTTC. It encodes CASTSLAGETQYF. V gene TRBV11-2 combines with J gene TRBJ2-5; 7 bases line up with TRBD2. The J segment lost 4 bases and the V segment lost 7 bases, leaving 6 bases of the junction unmatched. There are 13 residues in the CDR3. CDR1 and CDR2 from the germline V gene are SGHAT and FQNNGV.